These 26 T cell receptor beta chains came from one sample sequenced in a study of siplizumab effects on memory and regulatory T cells. The method was immunoSEQ multiplex PCR; TCRdb's version includes in-frame clones alone and lacks a portion of them. The sample shows 90,000 to 95,000 clones, around 97% of them seen only once. Sequenced material: naive CD4+ T cells sorted from blood. Source of these receptors: a human donor in good health.

The chain combines TRBV29-1 with TRBJ1-2; no definite D call. This CDR3 spans 12 amino acids. The V end was cut by 3 bases, the J end by 2 bases, with 7 bases between. Germline V gives CDR1 SQVTM, CDR2 ANQGSEA. In nucleotides, the CDR3 is TGCAGCGTTGATTCGGGGAACTATGGCTACACCTTC. As protein: CSVDSGNYGYTF.

The rearrangement links TRBV7-2 to TRBJ1-2; D is unclear. Between the trimmed V and J ends, which lost 5 bases and 4 bases, there was a span of 11 bases. The CDR3 covers 13 residues. CDR1 is SGHTA, CDR2 FQGNSA, per germline. The CDR3 DNA sequence: TGTGCCAGCAGCATGGACGGCCTCTATGGCTACACCTTC. It yields the protein CASSMDGLYGYTF.

The chain recombines TRBV4-2 with TRBJ2-1; D gene unclear. V was pared by 0 bases and J by 2 bases, with 11 bases between. CDR1 LGHNA and CDR2 YNFKEQ come from the germline V gene. This CDR3 is 16 amino acids long. CDR3 in DNA: TGTGCCAGCAGCCAAGATTATACAGTTACCTACAATGAGCAGTTCTTC. This codes for CASSQDYTVTYNEQFF.

The rearrangement uses TRBV21-1 and TRBJ1-4. TRBV21-1 is noted as a pseudogene. This CDR3 spans 18 amino acids. The chain's CDR3 is CASSAHSGQGSTNEKLFF. The DNA of the CDR3 is TGTGCCAGCAGCGCCCATTCGGGGCAGGGATCGACTAATGAAAAACTGTTTTTT.

This rearrangement joins TRBV15 to TRBJ2-5; D is undetermined. With the DNA end fitting TRBJ2-7 better, the J assignment may be wrong. CDR1 LNHNV and CDR2 YYDKDF come from the germline V gene (reference sequence). The CDR3 runs to 14 residues. The CDR3 region is CATSRLMGSYEQYF. The CDR3, as DNA: TGTGCCACCAGCAGACTTATGGGCTCCTACGAGCAGTACTTC.

This clone appeared once. V and J are TRBV7-9 and TRBJ1-1; no definite D call. Germline assignment: CDR1 SEHNR and CDR2 FQNEAQ (reference sequence). Trimming pared 5 bases from V and 5 bases from J, leaving 21 bases between. The CDR3 consists of 16 residues. Here the CDR3 reads CASSPGEMGRGTEAFF. CDR3 in DNA: TGTGCCAGCAGCCCGGGTGAAATGGGGAGAGGGACTGAAGCTTTCTTT.

The rearrangement joins TRBV9 to TRBJ1-5, with TRBD1 identical over 9 bases. Germline V CDR1 and CDR2: SGDLS, YYNGEE. CDR3 size: 15 residues. With 4 bases clipped from V and 3 bases from J, the junction kept 5 bases outside the gene matches. The CDR3: CASSPGQGPNQPQHF. In nucleotides, the CDR3 is TGTGCCAGCAGCCCAGGACAGGGGCCCAATCAGCCCCAGCATTTT.

V is TRBV7-2 and J is TRBJ1-2; no reliable D call. Trimming took 0 bases from V and 9 from J, leaving 11 bases between them. Germline V lookup: CDR1 SGHTA, CDR2 FQGNSA. The length of the CDR3 is 13 residues. CDR3 protein: CASSLAGRISYTF. The CDR3 DNA follows: TGTGCCAGCAGCTTAGCAGGGAGGATAAGCTACACCTTC. The full variable domain, completed using reference TRBV7-2 and TRBJ1-2, is GAGVSQSPSNKVTEKGKDVELRCDPISGHTALYWYRQSLGQGLEFLIYFQGNSAPDKSGLPSDRFSAERTGGSVSTLTIQRTQQEDSAVYLCASSLAGRISYTFGSGTRLTVV.

CDR3 loop: CASVPRGEAWPLQHF. The DNA for the CDR3 is TGTGCCAGCGTACCACGGGGAGAAGCTTGGCCCCTCCAGCATTTT. The V call is TRBV28, the J call TRBJ1-5; no reliable D call. V was clipped by 8 bases and J by 12 bases, with 26 bases between them. This CDR3 region has 15 residues. Germline V gene data show CDR1 as MDHEN and CDR2 as SYDVKM. Drawing the rest from reference TRBV28 and TRBJ1-5, the complete variable domain is DVKVTQSSRYLVKRTGEKVFLECVQDMDHENMFWYRQDPGLGLRLIYFSYDVKMKEKGDIPEGYSVSREKKERFSLILESASTNQTSMYLCASVPRGEAWPLQHFGDGTRLSIL.

The gene calls are TRBV14 and TRBJ1-1; D is perhaps TRBD1 (5 bases). Trimming shortened V by 4 bases and J by 3 bases, and 12 bases separated the two germline ends. From germline, CDR1 is SGHDN and CDR2 FVKESK. The CDR3 loop spans 14 amino acids. CDR3 sequence reads: CASSPFGGDTEAFF. For the CDR3, the DNA is TGTGCCAGCAGCCCCTTCGGGGGTGACACTGAAGCTTTCTTT. The full variable domain, completed using reference TRBV14 and TRBJ1-1, is EAGVTQFPSHSVIEKGQTVTLRCDPISGHDNLYWYRRVMGKEIKFLLHFVKESKQDESGMPNNRFLAERTGGTYSTLKVQPAELEDSGVYFCASSPFGGDTEAFFGQGTRLTVV.

This clone has just one count. V usage is TRBV27 and J usage is TRBJ1-1; D remains unclear. CDR3 length: 14 amino acids. CDR1 MNHEY and CDR2 SMNVEV come from the germline V gene (reference sequence). V lost 4 bases to trimming and J lost 5 bases, with 14 bases between them. Written as DNA, the CDR3 is TGTGCCAGCAGTTCCCAGGTGGGAGGTACTGAAGCTTTCTTT. Its translation: CASSSQVGGTEAFF.

The chain carries TRBV18 and TRBJ1-2; D not certain. Germline-derived CDR1 and CDR2 are KGHSH and LQKENI. The V end was cut by 0 bases, the J end by 4 bases, with 9 bases between. The CDR3 covers 14 residues. The CDR3 DNA reads TGTGCCAGCTCACCACCGGGAGACTTCTATGGCTACACCTTC. Its translation is CASSPPGDFYGYTF.

The DNA of the CDR3 is TGCAGTGCTAGAGATAACGAGCAGTACTTC. This codes for CSARDNEQYF. This chain uses TRBV20-1 with TRBJ2-7; D unresolved. V shed 0 bases and J shed 5 bases, with 2 bases lying between them. Germline CDR1 reads DFQATT; CDR2 reads SNEGSKA (reference sequence). The CDR3 spans 10 residues.

The chain has TRBV5-1 and TRBJ2-1; tentatively, D is TRBD1 (6 bases). Germline V lookup: CDR1 SGHRS, CDR2 YFSETQ. Between the trimmed V and J ends, which lost 0 bases and 4 bases, there was a span of 11 bases. This CDR3 region has 15 residues. The CDR3 DNA reads TGCGCCAGCAGCTTGGTCAGGGGTGGTTACAATGAGCAGTTCTTC. Its protein is CASSLVRGGYNEQFF.

The chain employs TRBV6-5 and TRBJ2-7, with a possible D match to TRBD2 (6 bases). The CDR3 is made up of 15 amino acids. V dropped 6 bases and J dropped 5 bases, with 20 bases sitting between them. From germline, CDR1 is MNHEY and CDR2 SVGAGI. Written as DNA, the CDR3 is TGTGCCAGCAGCCCCCGGGACCCCGGGACTCACGAGCAGTACTTC. It specifies CASSPRDPGTHEQYF.

This rearrangement joins TRBV9 to TRBJ1-6, with 7 positions matching TRBD1. CDR3 size: 15 residues. CDR1 is SGDLS and CDR2 is YYNGEE in the germline V gene. After removal of 0 bases from V and 10 bases from J, the junction contained 7 bases not matched to a gene. The CDR3 reads CASSVESRGNSPLHF. CDR3 sequence (DNA): TGTGCCAGCAGCGTAGAGAGCAGGGGGAACTCACCCCTCCACTTT.

The genes are TRBV23-1 and TRBJ1-2, with 8 bases aligning to TRBD1. TRBV23-1 is flagged as an ORF with uncertain function. This CDR3 is 14 amino acids long. V dropped 4 bases and J dropped 4; count of bases not matched to a gene: 5. For the CDR3, the DNA is TGCGCCAGCAGTCGTCAGGGGGCCGCCTATGGCTACACCTTC. This gives the protein CASSRQGAAYGYTF.

The rearrangement uses TRBV15 and TRBJ2-7; no clear D gene. CDR3 length: 15 amino acids. CDR1 is LNHNV and CDR2 is YYDKDF in the germline V gene (reference sequence). V was cut by 1 base and J by 1 base, with 11 bases left in between. CDR3 DNA sequence: TGTGCCACCAGCAGAGCCCCGGGTGGATCCTACGAGCAGTACTTC. This encodes CATSRAPGGSYEQYF.

This clone was recorded once. This chain links TRBV6-6 with TRBJ1-2, with D maybe TRBD1 (5 bases). The CDR3 contains 15 residues. CDR1 is MNHNY and CDR2 is SVGAGI in the germline V gene (reference sequence). V was clipped by 4 bases and J by 4 bases, with 16 bases between them. This CDR3 reads CASSSSGGGTYGYTF. CDR3 nucleotides: TGTGCCAGCAGTTCGTCCGGGGGAGGGACCTATGGCTACACCTTC.

The chain is built from TRBV6-6 and TRBJ2-3; no definite D call. V lost 7 bases to trimming and J lost 6 bases, with 11 bases between them. Germline values: CDR1 MNHNY, CDR2 SVGAGI (reference sequence). This CDR3 has 12 amino acids. The DNA for the CDR3 is TGTGCCAGCACCCTAGGTCAGGATACGCAGTATTTT. Encoded protein: CASTLGQDTQYF.

CDR3 DNA sequence: TGTGCCAGTAGTACGTTGGGACATCAAGAAGATAGCAATCAGCCCCAGCATTTT. This gives the protein CASSTLGHQEDSNQPQHF. The chain links TRBV19 to TRBJ1-5; D may be TRBD1 (6 bases). The ends were cut back, 4 bases at V and 0 bases at J, with 19 bases in the middle. Germline-derived CDR1 and CDR2 are LNHDA and SQIVND (reference sequence). The CDR3 covers 18 residues.

The chain carries TRBV27 and TRBJ2-1; 9 bases map to TRBD1. The junction had 8 bases not matched to a gene; V was cut back by 6 bases and J by 5 bases. The CDR3 spans 15 residues. CDR1 is MNHEY, CDR2 SMNVEV, per germline (reference sequence). The CDR3 DNA reads as TGTGCCAGCAGCCCCATCAACAGGGGGCACAATGAGCAGTTCTTC. Encoded protein: CASSPINRGHNEQFF.

The chain joins TRBV6-5 to TRBJ2-5, with a tentative D call TRBD1 (6 bases). Trimming removed 0 bases from V and 6 bases from J, with 17 bases in between. This CDR3 is built from 16 residues. In germline, CDR1 is MNHEY, CDR2 SVGAGI. The CDR3 loop is CASSYSNQGIGKTQYF. CDR3 nucleotide sequence: TGTGCCAGCAGTTACTCGAACCAGGGGATTGGAAAGACCCAGTACTTC.

Comment on this clone: This sample includes further DNA sequences coding for the same CDR3. V and J are TRBV7-2 and TRBJ2-5; D might be TRBD2 (5 bases). V was clipped by 1 base and J by 5 bases, with 8 bases between them. The CDR3 covers 13 residues. Germline loops: CDR1 SGHTA, CDR2 FQGNSA. CDR3 coding DNA: TGTGCCAGCAGCTTAGGAGGGCGCGAGACCCAGTACTTC. Amino acids: CASSLGGRETQYF.

J is TRBJ2-5 and V is TRBV2; unclear D gene. CDR3 length: 11 residues. Germline CDR1 SNHLY, CDR2 FYNNEI. Deletions cut 7 bases from V and 4 bases from J, with 7 bases between. This CDR3 is CASMVGETQYF. CDR3 bases: TGTGCCAGCATGGTGGGAGAGACCCAGTACTTC.

The chain recombines TRBV10-3 with TRBJ1-5, with D perhaps matching TRBD1 (6 bases). V was shortened by 0 bases and J by 6 bases, with 9 bases between the two germline ends. The CDR3 sequence is 14 residues long. The germline V gene has CDR1 ENHRY and CDR2 SYGVKD. Here the CDR3 reads CAISESGGGQPQHF. In DNA form, the CDR3 reads TGTGCCATCAGTGAGTCAGGGGGAGGTCAGCCCCAGCATTTT.